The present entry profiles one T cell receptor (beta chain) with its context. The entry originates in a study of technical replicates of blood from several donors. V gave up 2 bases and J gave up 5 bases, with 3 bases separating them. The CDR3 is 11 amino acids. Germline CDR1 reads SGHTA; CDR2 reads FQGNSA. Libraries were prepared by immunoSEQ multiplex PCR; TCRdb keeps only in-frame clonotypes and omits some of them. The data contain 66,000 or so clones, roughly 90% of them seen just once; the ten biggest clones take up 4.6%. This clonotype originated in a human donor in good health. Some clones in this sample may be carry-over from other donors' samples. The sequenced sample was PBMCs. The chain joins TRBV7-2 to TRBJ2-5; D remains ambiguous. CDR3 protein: CASSLLETQYF. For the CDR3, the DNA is TGTGCCAGCAGCTTACTTGAGACCCAGTACTTC.